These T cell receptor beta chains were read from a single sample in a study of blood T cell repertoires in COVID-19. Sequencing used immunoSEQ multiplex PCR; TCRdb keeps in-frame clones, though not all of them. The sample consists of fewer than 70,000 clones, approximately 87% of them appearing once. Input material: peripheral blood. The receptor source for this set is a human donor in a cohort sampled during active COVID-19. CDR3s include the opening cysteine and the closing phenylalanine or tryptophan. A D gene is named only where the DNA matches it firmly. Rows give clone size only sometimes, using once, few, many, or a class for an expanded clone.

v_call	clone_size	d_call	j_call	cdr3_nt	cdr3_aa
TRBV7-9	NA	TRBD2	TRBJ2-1	TGTGCCAGCAGCCCCCGGACTAGCGGAGTCTACAATGAGCAGTTCTTC	CASSPRTSGVYNEQFF
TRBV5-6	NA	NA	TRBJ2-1	TGTGCCAGCAGCCTGGACAGCAGCTACAATGAGCAGTTCTTC	CASSLDSSYNEQFF
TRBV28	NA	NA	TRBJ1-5	TGTGCCAGCAGTTTATACAGTCAGGGCCAGCATTTT	CASSLYSQGQHF
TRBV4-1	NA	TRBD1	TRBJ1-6	TGCGCCAGCAGTTACCTACAGGGGGGGTATAATTCACCCCTCCACTTT	CASSYLQGGYNSPLHF
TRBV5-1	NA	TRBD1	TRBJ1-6	TGCGCCAGCAGCTTGGATGGAGGGGGCAGCTCCTATAATTCACCCCTCCACTTT	CASSLDGGGSSYNSPLHF
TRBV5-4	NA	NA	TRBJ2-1	TGTGCCAGCAGCTTGTCTGGTAGCGGCAGTATCAGGTCCTACAATGAGCAGTTCTTC	CASSLSGSGSIRSYNEQFF
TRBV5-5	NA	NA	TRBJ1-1	TGTGCCAGCAGCTTGCAATTCGGGTTTGGGACTGAAGCTTTCTTT	CASSLQFGFGTEAFF
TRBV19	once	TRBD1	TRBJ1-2	TGTGCCAGTAGTACCGGACAGGGGGACCTTATGGGTGGCTACACCTTC	CASSTGQGDLMGGYTF
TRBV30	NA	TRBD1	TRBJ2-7	TGTGCCTGTGACAGGGGCTCCTACGAGCAGTACTTC	CACDRGSYEQYF
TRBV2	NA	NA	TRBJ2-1	TGTGCCAGCAGTGACGACGGGAGTAGATACAATGAGCAGTTCTTC	CASSDDGSRYNEQFF
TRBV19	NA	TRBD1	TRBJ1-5	TGTGCCAGTAGCCCTCTCGGACAGGGCAATCAGCCCCAGCATTTT	CASSPLGQGNQPQHF
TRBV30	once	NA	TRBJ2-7	TGTGCCTGGCGACGACTGAGCGAGCAGTACTTC	CAWRRLSEQYF
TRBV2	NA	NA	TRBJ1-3	TGTGCCAGCAGTGGAATGGGGGCCTTCACCATATATTTT	CASSGMGAFTIYF
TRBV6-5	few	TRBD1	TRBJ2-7	TGTGCCAGCAGTTACGGGACAGACTACGAGCAGTACTTC	CASSYGTDYEQYF
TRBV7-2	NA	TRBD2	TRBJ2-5	TGTGCCAGCAGCCCAGGACTAGCGGTACAAGAGACCCAGTACTTC	CASSPGLAVQETQYF
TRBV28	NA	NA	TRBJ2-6	TGTGCCAGCAGTTTATTGCAGGGACTCTCGTCCAACGTCCTGACTTTC	CASSLLQGLSSNVLTF
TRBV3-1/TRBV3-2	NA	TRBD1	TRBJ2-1	TGTGCCAGCAGCCAAAGGGACAGAGGGCGAAATGAGCAGTTCTTC	CASSQRDRGRNEQFF
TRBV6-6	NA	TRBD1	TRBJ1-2	TGTGCCAGCAGTCCCGGACCCCCGCAGGGGGATTATGGTGGCTACACCTTC	CASSPGPPQGDYGGYTF
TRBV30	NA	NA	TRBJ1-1	TGTGCCTGGAGTTACGGTCACACTGAAGCTTTCTTT	CAWSYGHTEAFF
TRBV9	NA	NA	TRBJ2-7	TGTGCCAGCAGCGTTGACTTAGGCTCCTACGAGCAGTACTTC	CASSVDLGSYEQYF
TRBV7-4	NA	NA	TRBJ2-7	TGTGCCAGCTCGGGACTGCTGATCCTCGAGCAGTACTTC	CASSGLLILEQYF
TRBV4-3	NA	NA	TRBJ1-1	TGCGCCAGCAGCCAAGGACAGACTTATGAAGCTTTCTTT	CASSQGQTYEAFF
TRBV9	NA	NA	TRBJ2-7	TGTGCCAGCAGCGTGGGGCTCAGCTCCTACGAGCAGTACTTC	CASSVGLSSYEQYF
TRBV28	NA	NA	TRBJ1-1	TGTGCCAGCAGTATCTCCGACCCGGGGACTGAAGCTTTCTTT	CASSISDPGTEAFF
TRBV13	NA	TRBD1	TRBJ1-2	TGTGCCAGCAGCTCGGACAGGGGCTTCTCCTATGGCTACACCTTC	CASSSDRGFSYGYTF
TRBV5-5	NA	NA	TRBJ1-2	TGTGCCAGCAGCTTGCTAGGGACTGTAACGAGCTACACCTTC	CASSLLGTVTSYTF
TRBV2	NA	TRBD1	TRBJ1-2	TGTGCAAGCAGGGGGGACACCCACTATGGCTACACCTTC	CASRGDTHYGYTF
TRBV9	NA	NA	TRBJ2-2	TGTGCCAGCAGCTTCAAGGGGTGGTCCAACACCGGGGAGCTGTTTTTT	CASSFKGWSNTGELFF
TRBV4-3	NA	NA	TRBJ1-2	TGCGCCAGCAGCCCGGCGGAATCCTATGGCTACACCTTC	CASSPAESYGYTF
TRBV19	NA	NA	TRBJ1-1	TGTGCCAGTAGGTGGGGGCTCACTGAAGCTTTCTTT	CASRWGLTEAFF
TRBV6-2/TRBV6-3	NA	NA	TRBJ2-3	TGTGCCAGCAGTTACTTGGCCTATACGCAGTATTTT	CASSYLAYTQYF
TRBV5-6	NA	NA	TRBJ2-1	TGTGCCAGCAGCCGGAGCTCCTACAATGAGCAGTTCTTC	CASSRSSYNEQFF
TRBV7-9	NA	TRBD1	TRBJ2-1	TGTGCCAGCAGCACGACAGGGGGCTACAATGAGCAGTTCTTC	CASSTTGGYNEQFF
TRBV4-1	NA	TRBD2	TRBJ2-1	TGCGCCAGCAGCCAAGGACTAGCGGGCTACAATGAGCAGTTCTTC	CASSQGLAGYNEQFF
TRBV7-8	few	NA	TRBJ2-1	TGTGCCAGCAGCTTAGTAGCGGACCCTAGGAATGAGCAGTTCTTC	CASSLVADPRNEQFF
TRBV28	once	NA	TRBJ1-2	TGTGCCAGCAAGACTACGGGACTCAACTATGGCTACACCTTC	CASKTTGLNYGYTF
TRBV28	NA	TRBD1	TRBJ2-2	TGTGCCAGCAGCTACGGGACAGGGGGTGGCGGGGAGCTGTTTTTT	CASSYGTGGGGELFF
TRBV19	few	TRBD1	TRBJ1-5	TGTGCCAGTAGTGCCGGGACAAGGGGGCTTCAGCCCCAGCATTTT	CASSAGTRGLQPQHF
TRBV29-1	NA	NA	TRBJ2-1	TGCAGCGTTGAAGGAGGCTTTACCTACAATGAGCAGTTCTTC	CSVEGGFTYNEQFF
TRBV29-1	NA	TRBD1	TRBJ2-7	TGCAGCGTATTAGATCCGGACAGGGACTACGAGCAGTACTTC	CSVLDPDRDYEQYF